This record looks at one T cell receptor beta chain sequence and its context. Random hexamers were used to reverse transcribe about 0.5 to 1 ug of RNA. TCRdb fed the immunoSEQ multiplex PCR reads into MiXCR, producing one record per CDR3 protein. The data contain 95,000 to 150,000 distinct CDR3 sequences, around 94% of them singletons. This sample stems from a study of CD8 T cells in Susac syndrome. In contrast to the negatively isolated CD8+ and CD4+ T cells, TEMRA cells were FACS-enriched. This CDR3 is 14 amino acids long. V shed 7 bases, J shed 4 bases, and the junction held 7 bases outside the gene matches. Germline assignment: CDR1 MNHNS and CDR2 SASEGT.

The sequencing sample was made of CD8+ T cells from PBMCs. This receptor was obtained from a human donor with Susac syndrome. The rearrangement links TRBV6-1 to TRBJ2-3, with 8 bases lining up with TRBD1. The DNA of the CDR3 is TGTGCCAGCATCGAAGGACAGGGAGCAGATACGCAGTATTTT. Translation: CASIEGQGADTQYF.